This TCR beta chain was retrieved from a study of memory CD4+ T cells and cytomegalovirus serostatus. Assay: immunoSEQ multiplex PCR; the TCRdb copy retains only in-frame clones and omits some. Here the sample spans roughly 60,000 clones, roughly 81% being singletons. Single viable CD3+CD4+CD8-CD45RO+ cells were sorted as the memory CD4+ T cells. The length of the CDR3 is 16 residues. CDR1 is SGHKS and CDR2 is YYEKEE in the germline V gene (reference sequence). Trimming took 2 bases from V and 0 from J; bases not matched to a gene: 4. The chain couples TRBV5-5 to TRBJ1-4; 7 bases agree with TRBD1. The TCR originated in an adult in good health and CMV-seronegative. Source material: memory CD4+ T cells from blood. This CDR3 is CASSFRDSATNEKLFF. Written as DNA, the CDR3 is TGTGCCAGCAGCTTTCGGGACAGTGCAACTAATGAAAAACTGTTTTTT.